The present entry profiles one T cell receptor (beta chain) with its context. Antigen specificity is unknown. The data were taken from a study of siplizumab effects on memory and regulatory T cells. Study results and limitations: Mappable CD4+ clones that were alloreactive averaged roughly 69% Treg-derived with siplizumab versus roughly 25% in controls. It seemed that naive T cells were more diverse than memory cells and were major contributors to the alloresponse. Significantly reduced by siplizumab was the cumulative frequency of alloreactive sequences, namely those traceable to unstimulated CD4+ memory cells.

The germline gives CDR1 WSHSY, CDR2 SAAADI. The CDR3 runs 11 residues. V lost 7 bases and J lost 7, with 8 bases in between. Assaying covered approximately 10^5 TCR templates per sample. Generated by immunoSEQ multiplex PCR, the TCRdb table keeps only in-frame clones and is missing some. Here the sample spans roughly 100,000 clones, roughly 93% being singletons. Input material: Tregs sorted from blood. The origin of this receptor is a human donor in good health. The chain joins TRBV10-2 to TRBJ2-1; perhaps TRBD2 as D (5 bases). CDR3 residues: CASMEENEQFF. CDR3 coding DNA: TGCGCCAGCATGGAGGAGAATGAGCAGTTCTTC.